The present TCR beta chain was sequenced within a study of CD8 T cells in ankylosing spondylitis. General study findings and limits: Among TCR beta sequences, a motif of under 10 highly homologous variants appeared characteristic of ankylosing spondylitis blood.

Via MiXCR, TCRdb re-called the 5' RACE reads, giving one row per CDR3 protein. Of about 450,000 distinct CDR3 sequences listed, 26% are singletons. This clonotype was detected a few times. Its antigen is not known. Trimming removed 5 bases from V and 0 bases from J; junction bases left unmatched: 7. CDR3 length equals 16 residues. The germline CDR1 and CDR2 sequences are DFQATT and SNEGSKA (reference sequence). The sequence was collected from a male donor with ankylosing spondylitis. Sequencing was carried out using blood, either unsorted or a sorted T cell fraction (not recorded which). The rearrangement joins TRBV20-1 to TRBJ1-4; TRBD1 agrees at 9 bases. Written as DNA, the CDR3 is TGCAGTGCTGGGACAGGGCTCCTTGCAACTAATGAAAAACTGTTTTTT. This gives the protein CSAGTGLLATNEKLFF.